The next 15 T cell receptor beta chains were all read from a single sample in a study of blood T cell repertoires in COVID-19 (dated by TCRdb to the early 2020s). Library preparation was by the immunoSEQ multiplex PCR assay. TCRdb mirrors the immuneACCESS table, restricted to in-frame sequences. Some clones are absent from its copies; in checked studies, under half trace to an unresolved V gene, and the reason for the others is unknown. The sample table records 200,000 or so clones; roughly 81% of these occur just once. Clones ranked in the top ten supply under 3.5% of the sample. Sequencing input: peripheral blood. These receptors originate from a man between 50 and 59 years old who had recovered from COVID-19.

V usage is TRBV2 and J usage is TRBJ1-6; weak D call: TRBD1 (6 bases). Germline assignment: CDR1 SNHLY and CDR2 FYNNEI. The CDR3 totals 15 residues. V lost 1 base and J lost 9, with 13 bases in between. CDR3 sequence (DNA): TGTGCCAGCAGTGAAGAACAGGGTAGGCGTTCACCCCTCCACTTT. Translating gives CASSEEQGRRSPLHF. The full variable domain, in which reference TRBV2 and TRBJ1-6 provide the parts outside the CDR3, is EPEVTQTPSHQVTQMGQEVILRCVPISNHLYFYWYRQILGQKVEFLVSFYNNEISEKSEIFDDQFSVERPDGSNFTLKIRSTKLEDSAMYFCASSEEQGRRSPLHFGNGTRLTVT.

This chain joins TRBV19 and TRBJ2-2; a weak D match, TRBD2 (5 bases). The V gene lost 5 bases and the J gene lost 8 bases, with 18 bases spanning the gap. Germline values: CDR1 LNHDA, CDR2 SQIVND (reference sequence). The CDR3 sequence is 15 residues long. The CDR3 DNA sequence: TGTGCCAGTAGTGCTAGCCCCCTCAACGGGGGGGAGCTGTTTTTT. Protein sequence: CASSASPLNGGELFF.

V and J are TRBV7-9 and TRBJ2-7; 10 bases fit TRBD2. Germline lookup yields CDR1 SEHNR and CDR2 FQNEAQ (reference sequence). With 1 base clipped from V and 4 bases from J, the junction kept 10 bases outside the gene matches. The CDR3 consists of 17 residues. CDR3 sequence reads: CASSLGDLAGAVYEQYF. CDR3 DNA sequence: TGTGCCAGCAGCTTAGGGGACCTAGCGGGAGCGGTGTACGAGCAGTACTTC.

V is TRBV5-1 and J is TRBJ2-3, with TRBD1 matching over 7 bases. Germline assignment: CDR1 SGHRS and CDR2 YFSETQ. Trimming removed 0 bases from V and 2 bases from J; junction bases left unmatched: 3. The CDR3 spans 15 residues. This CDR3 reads CASSLGGQHTDTQYF. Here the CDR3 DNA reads TGCGCCAGCAGCTTGGGGGGACAGCACACAGATACGCAGTATTTT.

CDR3 residues: CASSHAGTSGSHEQFF. CDR3 sequence (DNA): TGTGCCAGCAGCCACGCAGGGACTAGCGGGAGCCATGAGCAGTTCTTC. The V gene is TRBV27, the J gene TRBJ2-1; 14 nucleotides match TRBD2. In germline, CDR1 is MNHEY, CDR2 SMNVEV (reference sequence). This CDR3 region has 16 residues. The junction had 9 bases not matched to a gene; V was cut back by 6 bases and J by 8 bases.

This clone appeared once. The CDR3 reads CASSIGVGTGVSNYGYTF. The CDR3 region has the DNA TGCGCCAGCAGCATAGGAGTGGGAACAGGGGTCTCTAACTATGGCTACACCTTC. This chain connects TRBV5-1 to TRBJ1-2; 7 bases fit TRBD1. The CDR3 loop spans 18 amino acids. J was trimmed by 0 bases and V by 4 bases; bases with no gene match: 15. Germline-derived CDR1 and CDR2 are SGHRS and YFSETQ.

This chain's CDR3 is CASSPGGFYNEQFF. Written as DNA, the CDR3 is TGTGCCAGTTCCCCGGGAGGGTTCTACAATGAGCAGTTCTTC. This sequence joins TRBV19 and TRBJ2-1, with 8 positions matching TRBD2. V gave up 8 bases and J gave up 3 bases; unmatched junction bases: 6. There are 14 residues in the CDR3. CDR1 LNHDA and CDR2 SQIVND come from the germline V gene (reference sequence). The complete variable domain, with remaining parts taken from reference TRBV19 and TRBJ2-1, reads DGGITQSPKYLFRKEGQNVTLSCEQNLNHDAMYWYRQDPGQGLRLIYYSQIVNDFQKGDIAEGYSVSREKKESFPLTVTSAQKNPTAFYLCASSPGGFYNEQFFGPGTRLTVL.

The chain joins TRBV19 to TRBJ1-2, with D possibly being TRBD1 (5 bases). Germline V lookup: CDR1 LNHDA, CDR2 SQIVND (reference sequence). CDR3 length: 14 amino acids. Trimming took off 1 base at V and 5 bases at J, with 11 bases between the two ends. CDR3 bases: TGTGCCAGTAGTATAGCGGACACCTTGTATGGCTACACCTTC. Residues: CASSIADTLYGYTF.

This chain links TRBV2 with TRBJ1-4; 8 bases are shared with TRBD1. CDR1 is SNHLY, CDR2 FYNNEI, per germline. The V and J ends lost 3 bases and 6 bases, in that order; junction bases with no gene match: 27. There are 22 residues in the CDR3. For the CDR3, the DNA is TGTGCCAGCAGTGACGGGACAGGCTCAAGGGGATTGGGCCGGCCCCGCCATGAAAAACTGTTTTTT. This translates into CASSDGTGSRGLGRPRHEKLFF.

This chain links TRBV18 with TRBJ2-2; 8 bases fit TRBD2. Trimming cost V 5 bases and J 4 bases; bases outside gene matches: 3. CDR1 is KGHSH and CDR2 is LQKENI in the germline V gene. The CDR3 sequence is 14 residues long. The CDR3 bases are TGTGCCAGCTCATTAGGACTAGCCACCGGGGAGCTGTTTTTT. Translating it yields CASSLGLATGELFF.

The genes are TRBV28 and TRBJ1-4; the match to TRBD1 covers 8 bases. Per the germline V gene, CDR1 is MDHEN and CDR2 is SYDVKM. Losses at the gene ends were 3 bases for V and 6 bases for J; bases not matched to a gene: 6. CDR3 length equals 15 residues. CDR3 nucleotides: TGTGCCAGCAGTTTGGGGGACAGGAGGGATGAAAAACTGTTTTTT. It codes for CASSLGDRRDEKLFF.

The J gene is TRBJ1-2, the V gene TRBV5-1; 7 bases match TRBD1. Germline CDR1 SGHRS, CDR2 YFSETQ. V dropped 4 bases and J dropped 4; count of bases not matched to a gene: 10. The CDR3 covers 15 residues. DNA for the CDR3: TGCGCCAGCAGCGTTAGACAGGGAGGATCCTATGGCTACACCTTC. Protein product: CASSVRQGGSYGYTF. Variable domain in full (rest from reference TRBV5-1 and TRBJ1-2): KAGVTQTPRYLIKTRGQQVTLSCSPISGHRSVSWYQQTPGQGLQFLFEYFSETQRNKGNFPGRFSGRQFSNSRSEMNVSTLELGDSALYLCASSVRQGGSYGYTFGSGTRLTVV.

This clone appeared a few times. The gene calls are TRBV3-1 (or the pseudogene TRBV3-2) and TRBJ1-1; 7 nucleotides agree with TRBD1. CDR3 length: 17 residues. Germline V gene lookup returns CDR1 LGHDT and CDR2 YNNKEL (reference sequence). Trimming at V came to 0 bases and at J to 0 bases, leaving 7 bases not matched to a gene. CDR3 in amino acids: CASSQEATGLLNTEAFF. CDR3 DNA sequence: TGTGCCAGCAGCCAAGAGGCGACAGGGCTTCTGAACACTGAAGCTTTCTTT.

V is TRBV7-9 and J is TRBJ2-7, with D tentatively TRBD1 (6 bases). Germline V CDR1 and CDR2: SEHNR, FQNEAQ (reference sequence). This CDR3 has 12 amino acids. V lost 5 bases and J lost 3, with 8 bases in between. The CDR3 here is CASSAQGYEQYF. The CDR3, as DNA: TGTGCCAGCAGCGCACAGGGCTACGAGCAGTACTTC.

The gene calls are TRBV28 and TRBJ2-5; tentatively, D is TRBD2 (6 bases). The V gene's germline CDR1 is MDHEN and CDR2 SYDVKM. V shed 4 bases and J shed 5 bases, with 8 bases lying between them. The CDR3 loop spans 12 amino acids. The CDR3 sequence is CASSSTRETQYF. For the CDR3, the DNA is TGTGCCAGCAGTTCGACTAGGGAGACCCAGTACTTC.